A selection of T cell receptor beta chains follows, all from one sample in a study of T-cell reconstitution after alpha-beta-depleted transplantation in children. In TCRdb, the PCR reads were re-called with MiXCR into one record per CDR3 protein. The repertoire consists of hundreds of thousands of distinct CDR3 sequences, with around 13% occurring once and the leading ten covering about 0.79%. This specimen consisted of PBMCs, obtained before TCRalphabeta/CD19-depleted stem cell transplant. These receptors all stem from a girl aged 2-10 years with congenital amegakaryocytic thrombocytopenia, due to receive a stem cell transplant. CDR3s include the opening cysteine and the closing phenylalanine or tryptophan. A D gene is named only where the DNA matches it firmly. Clone size, where shown, is once, few, many, or a class for clones that have expanded.

D gene	V gene	CDR3 length	J gene	clone size	CDR3 DNA	CDR3 protein
TRBD2	TRBV9	13	TRBJ2-1	many	TGTGCCAGCAGCGCAATGACTAGCGGACAGCAGTTCTTC	CASSAMTSGQQFF
TRBD1	TRBV20-1	14	TRBJ2-4	-	TGCAGTGCTAGAATCCCCGGGACAGGGGACATTCAGTACTTC	CSARIPGTGDIQYF
-	TRBV29-1	14	TRBJ1-1	-	TGCAGCGTTGGCGAGGGACCAGACAACACTGAAGCTTTCTTT	CSVGEGPDNTEAFF
TRBD2	TRBV9	15	TRBJ2-2	many	TGTGCCAGCAGCGCGGGACTAGAGCGCACCGGGGAGCTGTTTTTT	CASSAGLERTGELFF
TRBD1	TRBV5-1	17	TRBJ1-1	-	TGCGCCAGCAGCTCGGCCGCAGGGACAGGGTTGAACACTGAAGCTTTCTTT	CASSSAAGTGLNTEAFF
-	TRBV18	15	TRBJ2-1	-	TGTGCCAGCTCCCCCAGGACTCCCTTCACGGGTGAGCAGTTCTTC	CASSPRTPFTGEQFF
TRBD1	TRBV7-3	13	TRBJ1-2	-	TGTGCCAGCAGCGGACAGGGGGGCTATGGCTACACCTTC	CASSGQGGYGYTF
-	TRBV7-8	15	TRBJ1-5	-	TGTGCCAGCAGCTTACGTGCAGGCCCGCATCAGCCCCAGCATTTT	CASSLRAGPHQPQHF
-	TRBV2	12	TRBJ2-1	-	TGTGCCATCAACCCGCTAGGATATGAGCAGTTCTTC	CAINPLGYEQFF
TRBD2	TRBV6-1	12	TRBJ2-7	-	TGTGCCAGCAGTGTCCAGGCTAGCGGGAGAAACTTC	CASSVQASGRNF
TRBD1	TRBV10-3	19	TRBJ2-2	-	TGTGCCTCCGGCGGGACAGGGGCCCTCCTGAGAGATAACACCGGGGAGCTGTTTTTT	CASGGTGALLRDNTGELFF
-	TRBV5-1	14	TRBJ2-1	many	TGCGCCAGCAGCTTGTCCGGGAGAGGGAATGAGCAGTTCTTC	CASSLSGRGNEQFF
TRBD2	TRBV20-1	15	TRBJ2-1	many	TGCAGTGCTAGAAAGGCGGGAGGATCCTACAATGAGCAGTTCTTC	CSARKAGGSYNEQFF
-	TRBV20-1	16	TRBJ1-3	-	TGCAGTGCGAGAACGGGACAAACGACCTCTGGAAACACCATATATTTT	CSARTGQTTSGNTIYF
-	TRBV12-3/TRBV12-4	14	TRBJ2-3	many	TGTGCCAGCAGTTTCTTCGCTAGCTCAGATACGCAGTATTTT	CASSFFASSDTQYF
TRBD2	TRBV5-1	14	TRBJ2-3	-	TGCGCCAGCAGCGCCGGGACTAGGTCAGATACGCAGTATTTT	CASSAGTRSDTQYF
-	TRBV20-1	15	TRBJ2-1	many	TGCAGTGCGTTTACCGGGACTCCGCTCGAAGATGAGCAGTTCTTC	CSAFTGTPLEDEQFF
TRBD2	TRBV3-1	21	TRBJ2-4	-	TGTGCCAGCAGCCAAGAGGGTGTCGGGAGGGCCATTAAGAAAGCCAAAAACATTCAGTACTTC	CASSQEGVGRAIKKAKNIQYF
TRBD1	TRBV4-2	13	TRBJ2-5	few	TGTGCCAGCAGCCATGGGACAGAAGAGACCCAGTACTTC	CASSHGTEETQYF
-	TRBV29-1	14	TRBJ2-5	many	TGCAGCGTTGCCAGGACGGACCCCCGAGAGACCCAGTACTTC	CSVARTDPRETQYF
-	TRBV5-1	12	TRBJ1-2	many	TGCGCCAGCAGCTTGGAATTCTATGGCTACACCTTC	CASSLEFYGYTF